This T cell receptor beta chain was profiled in a study of blood T cell repertoires in COVID-19. Study information: The study drew acute and convalescent COVID-19 samples from the United States, Italy and Spain. PBMCs, B-cell-depleted T cells, or T cells were the source of the cDNA or gDNA that made up the material.

Authors' data handling: Amplification with reference gene primers provided the estimates of nucleated cell counts. Assay: immunoSEQ multiplex PCR; the TCRdb copy retains only in-frame clones and omits some. For V, J and clone size, that table is used; D and trimming come from the DNA. The table lists about 150,000 clones, 85% of them singletons. Those enrolled in Seattle joined during active infection and were followed longitudinally afterward. The CDR3 is 15 amino acids. The ends lost 4 bases at V and 3 bases at J; junction bases unmatched: 8. Germline values: CDR1 SGHVS, CDR2 FQNEAQ. The sequencing sample was made of peripheral blood. This clonotype was sampled from a woman in her sixties with COVID-19, enrolled during active disease. This chain joins TRBV7-8 and TRBJ1-2; 7 bases fit TRBD1. The CDR3 nucleotides read TGTGCCAGCAGCTCTTCCGGGACAGACTACTATGGCTACACCTTC. It specifies CASSSSGTDYYGYTF.